One sample yielded the 26 T cell receptor beta chains listed below, sequenced in a study of lung T cells in sarcoidosis with Löfgren's syndrome. TCRdb reprocessed the reads via MiXCR and lists one record per CDR3 protein. This sample yields just under 20,000 distinct CDR3 sequences, of which roughly 20% are seen a single time; 4.1% belongs to the top ten. Input material: CD4+ T cells from PBMCs. These receptors were taken from a human donor with sarcoidosis (Löfgren's syndrome or another form), or a control subject (not recorded which).

The chain carries TRBV10-3 and TRBJ2-3; 12 bases match TRBD2. The CDR3 sequence is 19 residues long. The germline V gene has CDR1 ENHRY and CDR2 SYGVKD. V lost 6 bases, J lost 2 bases, and 15 bases stayed unmatched. The CDR3 bases are TGTGCCATCAGGTCCACTAGCGGGGGGTTTTTCGGAATCACAGATACGCAGTATTTT. It specifies CAIRSTSGGFFGITDTQYF.

This clonotype was counted many times. The rearrangement joins TRBV12-3 or TRBV12-4 to TRBJ2-2; D is possibly TRBD1 (6 bases). V was pared by 7 bases and J by 0 bases, with 15 bases between. CDR3 size: 16 residues. CDR3 sequence (DNA): TGTGCCAGCACCACGAGCAGGGGCGCGAACACCGGGGAGCTGTTTTTT. This codes for CASTTSRGANTGELFF.

This clonotype was recorded at least ten times. V usage is TRBV11-2 and J usage is TRBJ2-2, with D unclear. From germline, CDR1 is SGHAT and CDR2 FQNNGV. Trimming took off 0 bases at V and 4 bases at J, with 6 bases between the two ends. This CDR3 is 14 amino acids long. In nucleotides, the CDR3 is TGTGCCAGCAGCTTAGAGGCCTTCACCGGGGAGCTGTTTTTT. Its protein is CASSLEAFTGELFF.

By share of the sample, this clonotype is medium-sized. V is TRBV7-2 and J is TRBJ1-5; D is possibly TRBD1 (5 bases). The CDR3 extends over 15 amino acids. Trimming took 5 bases from V and 0 from J, leaving 11 bases between them. The germline CDR1 and CDR2 sequences are SGHTA and FQGNSA. For the CDR3, the DNA is TGTGCCAGCAGCATGGACATCAATAGCAATCAGCCCCAGCATTTT. It codes for CASSMDINSNQPQHF.

This clonotype has ten or more counts. Germline is not matched at one junction end, which may reflect a read error. The chain recombines TRBV28 with TRBJ1-2; a possible D gene is TRBD1 (6 bases). The germline CDR1 and CDR2 sequences are MDHEN and SYDVKM. The length of the CDR3 is 13 residues. The CDR3 coding sequence is TGTACCAGCCAATCCGGGACACCCTATGGCTACACCTTC. As protein: CTSQSGTPYGYTF.

This clonotype has ten or more counts. The CDR3 sequence: CASRKQGVPGYTF. The CDR3 DNA sequence: TGTGCCAGTAGAAAACAGGGGGTTCCTGGCTACACCTTC. This chain connects TRBV28 to TRBJ1-2, with TRBD1 identical over 8 bases. CDR3 size: 13 residues. After removal of 9 bases from V and 7 bases from J, the junction contained 10 bases not matched to a gene. Germline CDR1 MDHEN, CDR2 SYDVKM.

By frequency in the sample, this clonotype is medium-sized. The rearrangement uses TRBV20-1 and TRBJ1-2, with D unclear. The CDR3 is made up of 12 amino acids. V shed 5 bases and J shed 2 bases, with 9 bases lying between them. Germline lookup yields CDR1 DFQATT and CDR2 SNEGSKA (reference sequence). The CDR3 spells CSALSSNYGYTF. As DNA, the CDR3 is TGCAGTGCTTTGAGTTCAAACTATGGCTACACCTTC.

Regarding this clonotype: This may stem from a read error, because a much larger clone lies one nucleotide away. Here the CDR3 reads CASSPPASGANVLTF. The CDR3 DNA is TGTGCCAGCAGCCCCCCCGCGTCTGGGGCCAACGTCCTGACTTTC. The chain recombines TRBV3-1 with TRBJ2-6; D gene uncertain. The CDR3 spans 15 residues. Looked up from germline, CDR1 is LGHDT and CDR2 is YNNKEL (reference sequence). Trimming stripped 4 bases from V and 1 base from J, with 8 bases between.

At least ten counts were recorded for this clonotype. The chain employs TRBV19 and TRBJ1-4; D call uncertain. Trimming shortened V by 5 bases and J by 8 bases, and 3 bases separated the two germline ends. In germline, CDR1 is LNHDA, CDR2 SQIVND (reference sequence). This CDR3 comprises 10 residues. The CDR3 spells CASSREKLFF. The CDR3 bases are TGTGCCAGTAGTCGGGAAAAACTGTTTTTT.

In its sample, this clonotype was seen many times. J is TRBJ2-3 and V is TRBV18, with TRBD1 identical over 9 bases. V gave up 3 bases and J gave up 4 bases; unmatched junction bases: 8. CDR1 and CDR2 from the germline V gene are KGHSH and LQKENI. This CDR3 is 16 amino acids long. The CDR3 region has the DNA TGTGCCAGCTCACCCCGCCGACAGGGGGGCTCAGATACGCAGTATTTT. Amino acid sequence: CASSPRRQGGSDTQYF.

At least ten counts were recorded for this clonotype. V and J are TRBV20-1 and TRBJ2-1; D gene unclear. CDR1 is DFQATT and CDR2 is SNEGSKA in the germline V gene (reference sequence). Trimming cost V 3 bases and J 7 bases, with 10 bases left between them. The CDR3 has 12 residues. CDR3 in amino acids: CSASPLRNEQFF. Written as DNA, the CDR3 is TGCAGTGCTAGTCCGCTCCGAAATGAGCAGTTCTTC.

This clonotype appeared many times. V is TRBV20-1 and J is TRBJ2-1; D remains unclear. The CDR3 consists of 11 residues. Trimming cost V 6 bases and J 4 bases, with 7 bases left between them. The germline gives CDR1 DFQATT, CDR2 SNEGSKA (reference sequence). DNA of the CDR3: TGCAGTGCCATAGGGTACAATGAGCAGTTCTTC. Residues: CSAIGYNEQFF.

This clonotype was recorded many times. The V and J genes are TRBV5-1 and TRBJ1-3, with D unclear. V gave up 0 bases and J gave up 6 bases, with 10 bases separating them. The CDR3 is 14 residues long. Per the germline V gene, CDR1 is SGHRS and CDR2 is YFSETQ. The CDR3 here is CASSLGEEVNTIYF. The CDR3 DNA reads TGCGCCAGCAGCTTGGGCGAGGAAGTAAACACCATATATTTT.

This clonotype is categorized as medium-sized. The chain is built from TRBV6-1 and TRBJ2-1, with 8 nucleotides matching TRBD2. CDR1 and CDR2 (germline): MNHNS, SASEGT. The trim removed 5 bases at V and 4 bases at J, leaving 4 bases unmatched. This CDR3 has 14 amino acids. DNA of the CDR3: TGTGCCAGCAGTCGCGGGAGGCCATACAATGAGCAGTTCTTC. Amino acid sequence: CASSRGRPYNEQFF.

This clonotype was observed at least ten times. V gene TRBV7-2 combines with J gene TRBJ2-5; perhaps TRBD1 as D (6 bases). The CDR3 totals 18 residues. The germline V gene encodes CDR1 SGHTA and CDR2 FQGNSA. V was shortened by 1 base and J by 0 bases, with 18 bases between the two germline ends. This CDR3 is CASSLGGGREGYQETQYF. In DNA form, the CDR3 reads TGTGCCAGCAGCTTAGGAGGGGGACGGGAAGGGTACCAAGAGACCCAGTACTTC.

In this sample, this clonotype turned up many times. The gene calls are TRBV12-3 or TRBV12-4 and TRBJ2-7; 9 nucleotides align to TRBD2. The CDR3 is 13 residues long. With 4 bases clipped from V and 5 bases from J, the junction kept 3 bases outside the gene matches. As DNA, the CDR3 is TGTGCCAGCAGTTATAGCGGGAGTGACGAGCAGTACTTC. Amino acids: CASSYSGSDEQYF.

This clonotype came up many times. The gene calls are TRBV18 and TRBJ2-7; D not certain. Per the germline V gene, CDR1 is KGHSH and CDR2 is LQKENI. V was pared by 3 bases and J by 5 bases, with 11 bases between. CDR3 length: 13 residues. CDR3 region: CASSPQGNDEQYF. The CDR3 DNA follows: TGTGCCAGCTCACCCCAAGGGAACGACGAGCAGTACTTC.

Worth noting for this clonotype: An end of the junction does not agree with germline; a read error may underlie this. DNA for the CDR3: TGCGCCAGCAGTTCGCAGGGGGCCAAAACCTACGAGCAGTGCTTC. Translated, it gives CASSSQGAKTYEQCF. This rearrangement joins TRBV10-1 to TRBJ2-7; the match to TRBD1 covers 8 bases. The germline V gene encodes CDR1 WNHNN and CDR2 SYGVQD (reference sequence). The CDR3 contains 15 residues.

This chain links TRBV29-1 with TRBJ2-7; D uncertain. The V and J ends lost 5 bases and 7 bases respectively, with 12 bases between them. Germline V CDR1 and CDR2: SQVTM, ANQGSEA. This CDR3 contains 11 residues. CDR3 sequence reads: CSVFVSQEQYF. In DNA form, the CDR3 reads TGCAGCGTTTTCGTTTCCCAGGAGCAGTACTTC.

In its sample, this clonotype ranks as medium-sized (0.01 to 0.1%). This sequence joins TRBV28 and TRBJ1-1; D unresolved. The CDR3 runs to 11 residues. CDR1 MDHEN and CDR2 SYDVKM come from the germline V gene. V shed 3 bases and J shed 4 bases, with 3 bases lying between them. This chain's CDR3 is CASSFGTEAFF. The CDR3, as DNA: TGTGCCAGCAGTTTCGGCACTGAAGCTTTCTTT.

This clonotype was found many times. V usage is TRBV12-3 or TRBV12-4 and J usage is TRBJ1-1, with D possibly TRBD1 on 5 matching bases. The ends were cut back, 3 bases at V and 4 bases at J, with 9 bases in the middle. The CDR3 covers 13 residues. CDR3 sequence: CASSFGAGTEAFF. CDR3 in DNA: TGTGCCAGCAGTTTTGGGGCAGGCACTGAAGCTTTCTTT.

This clonotype was counted many times. The rearrangement joins TRBV7-2 to TRBJ2-1, with a tentative D call TRBD2 (5 bases). Germline CDR1 reads SGHTA; CDR2 reads FQGNSA. There are 13 residues in the CDR3. Trimming shortened V by 2 bases and J by 7 bases, and 9 bases separated the two germline ends. The CDR3 coding sequence is TGTGCCAGCAGCTTAAGACGGGGTAATGAGCAGTTCTTC. Amino acids: CASSLRRGNEQFF. Looking up the rest from reference TRBV7-2 and TRBJ2-1 gives the full variable domain: GAGVSQSPSNKVTEKGKDVELRCDPISGHTALYWYRQSLGQGLEFLIYFQGNSAPDKSGLPSDRFSAERTGGSVSTLTIQRTQQEDSAVYLCASSLRRGNEQFFGPGTRLTVL.

Comment on this clonotype: This may come from a read error, since a much larger clone is one base off. The rearrangement joins TRBV3-1 to TRBJ1-1, with D maybe TRBD1 (5 bases). Germline V gene sequence: CDR1 LGHDT, CDR2 YNNKEL (reference sequence). The CDR3 runs to 16 residues. The ends were cut back, 1 base at V and 1 base at J, with 13 bases in the middle. The CDR3 reads CASSQGSTDQNTEAFF. Written as DNA, the CDR3 is TGTGCCAGCAGCCAAGGATCGACAGATCAGAACACTGAAGCTTTCTTT.

In this sample, this clonotype turned up many times. The J gene is TRBJ1-6, the V gene TRBV20-1, with D maybe TRBD1 (5 bases). Trimming removed 2 bases at V and 8 bases at J, with 16 bases between. The CDR3 contains 15 residues. Germline-derived CDR1 and CDR2 are DFQATT and SNEGSKA (reference sequence). The CDR3 sequence: CSARTNQDIYSPLHF. The CDR3 DNA follows: TGCAGTGCTAGAACTAACCAGGACATCTATTCACCCCTCCACTTT.

Regarding this clonotype: A much larger clonotype is one base distant, so this may be a read error. In nucleotides, the CDR3 is TGTGCCAGCAGCTTAATTCCCGGGACTCGCGTTAAAGAGACCCAGTACTTC. It translates to CASSLIPGTRVKETQYF. The chain carries TRBV7-2 and TRBJ2-5, with D possibly TRBD2 on 6 matching bases. Trimming took off 2 bases at V and 3 bases at J, with 19 bases between the two ends. Germline-derived CDR1 and CDR2 are SGHTA and FQGNSA. This CDR3 is built from 17 residues. Full variable domain (outside the CDR3, taken from reference TRBV7-2 and TRBJ2-5): GAGVSQSPSNKVTEKGKDVELRCDPISGHTALYWYRQSLGQGLEFLIYFQGNSAPDKSGLPSDRFSAERTGGSVSTLTIQRTQQEDSAVYLCASSLIPGTRVKETQYFGPGTRLLVL.

Remarks on this clonotype: This likely comes from a read error, as the CDR3 has no conserved phenylalanine or tryptophan at its end. The CDR3 bases are TGCGCCAGCGCGGATTTGCCGGACGTGCAGTACCTC. Residues: CASADLPDVQYL. The chain links TRBV10-1 to TRBJ2-7; D not resolved. CDR1 and CDR2 from the germline V gene are WNHNN and SYGVQD (reference sequence). The CDR3 extends over 12 amino acids. V shed 8 bases and J shed 9 bases, with 17 bases lying between them.